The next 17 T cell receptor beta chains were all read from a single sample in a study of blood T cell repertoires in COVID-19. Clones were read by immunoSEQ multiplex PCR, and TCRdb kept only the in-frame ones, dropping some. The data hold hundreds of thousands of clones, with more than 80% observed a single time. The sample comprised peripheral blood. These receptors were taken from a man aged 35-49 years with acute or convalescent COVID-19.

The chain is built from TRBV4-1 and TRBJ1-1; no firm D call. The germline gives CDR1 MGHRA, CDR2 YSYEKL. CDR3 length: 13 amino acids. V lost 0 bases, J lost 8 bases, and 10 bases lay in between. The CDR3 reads CASSQDWELEAFF. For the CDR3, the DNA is TGCGCCAGCAGCCAAGATTGGGAGTTGGAAGCTTTCTTT.

For the CDR3, the DNA is TGTGCCAGCACCTTCCGGTGGGCTAGCGGGAGGGCGAGGACCGGGGAGCTGTTTTTT. Translating gives CASTFRWASGRARTGELFF. This sequence joins TRBV28 and TRBJ2-2; TRBD2 matches 12 bases. V shed 7 bases and J 5 bases; nucleotides not matched to a gene: 17. The CDR3 consists of 19 residues. CDR1 is MDHEN and CDR2 is SYDVKM in the germline V gene. Full variable domain (outside the CDR3, taken from reference TRBV28 and TRBJ2-2): DVKVTQSSRYLVKRTGEKVFLECVQDMDHENMFWYRQDPGLGLRLIYFSYDVKMKEKGDIPEGYSVSREKKERFSLILESASTNQTSMYLCASTFRWASGRARTGELFFGEGSRLTVL.

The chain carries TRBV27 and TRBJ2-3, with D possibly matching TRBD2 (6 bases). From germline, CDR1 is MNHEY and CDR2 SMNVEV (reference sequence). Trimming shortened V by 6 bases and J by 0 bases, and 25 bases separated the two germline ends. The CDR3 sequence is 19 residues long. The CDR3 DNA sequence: TGTGCCAGCAGAAGTCCTGGATGGGACTTCACCCCTAGCACAGATACGCAGTATTTT. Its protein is CASRSPGWDFTPSTDTQYF.

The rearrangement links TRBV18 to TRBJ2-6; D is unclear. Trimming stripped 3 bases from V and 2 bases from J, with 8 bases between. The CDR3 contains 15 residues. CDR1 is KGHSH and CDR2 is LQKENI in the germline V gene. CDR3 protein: CASSPRQAGANVLTF. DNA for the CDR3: TGTGCCAGCTCACCCCGTCAGGCTGGGGCCAACGTCCTGACTTTC.

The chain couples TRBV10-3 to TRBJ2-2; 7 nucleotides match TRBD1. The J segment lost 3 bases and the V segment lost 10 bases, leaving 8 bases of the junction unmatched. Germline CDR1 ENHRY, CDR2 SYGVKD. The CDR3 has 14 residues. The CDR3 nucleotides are TGTGCCACTCTGACAGGGCCGGACACCGGGGAGCTGTTTTTT. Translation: CATLTGPDTGELFF.

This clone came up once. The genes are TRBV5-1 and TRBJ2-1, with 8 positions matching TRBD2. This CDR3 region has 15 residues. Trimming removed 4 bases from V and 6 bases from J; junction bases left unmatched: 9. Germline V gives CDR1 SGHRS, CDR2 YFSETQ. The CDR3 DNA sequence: TGCGCCAGCAGCCGGGGGGGTCCTGCTACCAATGAGCAGTTCTTC. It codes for CASSRGGPATNEQFF.

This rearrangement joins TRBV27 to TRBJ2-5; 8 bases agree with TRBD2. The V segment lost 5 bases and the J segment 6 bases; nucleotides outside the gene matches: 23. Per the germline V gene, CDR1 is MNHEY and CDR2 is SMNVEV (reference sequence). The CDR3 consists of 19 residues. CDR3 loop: CASSSLSKVAGPSTKTQYF. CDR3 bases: TGTGCCAGCAGTAGCTTAAGTAAAGTAGCGGGACCCAGCACGAAGACCCAGTACTTC.

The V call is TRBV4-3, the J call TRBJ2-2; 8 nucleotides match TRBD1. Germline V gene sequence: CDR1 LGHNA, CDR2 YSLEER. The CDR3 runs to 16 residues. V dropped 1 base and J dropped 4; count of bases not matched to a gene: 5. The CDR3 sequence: CASSQVTGGITGELFF. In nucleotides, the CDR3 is TGCGCCAGCAGCCAAGTAACAGGGGGAATCACCGGGGAGCTGTTTTTT.

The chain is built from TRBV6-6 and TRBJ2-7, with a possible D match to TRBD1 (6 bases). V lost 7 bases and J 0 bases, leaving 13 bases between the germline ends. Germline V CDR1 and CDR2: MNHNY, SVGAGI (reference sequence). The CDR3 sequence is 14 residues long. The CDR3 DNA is TGTGCCAGCACCAACACACAGGGCTCCTACGAGCAGTACTTC. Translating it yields CASTNTQGSYEQYF.

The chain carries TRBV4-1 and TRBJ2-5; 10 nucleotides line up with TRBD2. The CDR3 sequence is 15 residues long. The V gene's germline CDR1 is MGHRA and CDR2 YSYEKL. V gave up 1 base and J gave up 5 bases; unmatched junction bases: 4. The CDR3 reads CASSQGSGGAETQYF. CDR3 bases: TGCGCCAGCAGCCAAGGAAGCGGGGGGGCGGAGACCCAGTACTTC.

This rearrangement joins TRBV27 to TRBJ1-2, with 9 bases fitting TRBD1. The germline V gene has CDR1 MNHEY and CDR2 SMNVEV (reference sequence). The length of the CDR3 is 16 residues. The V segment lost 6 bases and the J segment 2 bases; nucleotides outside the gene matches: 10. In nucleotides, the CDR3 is TGTGCCAGCAGCAGAAAGGGACAGGGTGGCAACTATGGCTACACCTTC. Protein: CASSRKGQGGNYGYTF.

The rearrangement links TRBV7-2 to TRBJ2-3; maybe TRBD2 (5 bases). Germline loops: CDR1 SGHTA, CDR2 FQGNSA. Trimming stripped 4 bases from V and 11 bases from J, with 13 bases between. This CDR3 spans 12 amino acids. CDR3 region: CASSSSGEGQYF. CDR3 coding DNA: TGTGCCAGCAGCTCCTCAGGAGAGGGGCAGTATTTT.

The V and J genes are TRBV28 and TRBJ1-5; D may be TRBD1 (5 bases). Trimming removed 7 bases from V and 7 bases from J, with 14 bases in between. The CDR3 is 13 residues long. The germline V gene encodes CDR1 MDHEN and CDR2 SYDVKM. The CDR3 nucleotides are TGTGCCAGCAACGGCGGGGGGGTCCAGCCCCAGCATTTT. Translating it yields CASNGGGVQPQHF.

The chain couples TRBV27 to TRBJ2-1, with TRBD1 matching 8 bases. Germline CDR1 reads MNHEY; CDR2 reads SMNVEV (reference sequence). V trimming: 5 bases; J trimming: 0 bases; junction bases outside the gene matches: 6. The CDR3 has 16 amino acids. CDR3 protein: CASSPRTGSSYNEQFF. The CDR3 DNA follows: TGTGCCAGCAGTCCTCGGACAGGGAGCTCCTACAATGAGCAGTTCTTC.

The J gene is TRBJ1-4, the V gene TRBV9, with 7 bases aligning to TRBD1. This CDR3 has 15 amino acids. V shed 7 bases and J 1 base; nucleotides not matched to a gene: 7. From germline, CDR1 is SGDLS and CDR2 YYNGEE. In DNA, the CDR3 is TGTGCCAGCGGCAGGGGGTATTTAACTAATGAAAAACTGTTTTTT. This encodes CASGRGYLTNEKLFF.

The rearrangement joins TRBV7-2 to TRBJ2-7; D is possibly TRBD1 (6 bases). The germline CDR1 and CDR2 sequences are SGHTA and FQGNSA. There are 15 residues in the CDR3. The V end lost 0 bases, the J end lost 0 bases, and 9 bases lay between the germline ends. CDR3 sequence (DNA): TGTGCCAGCAGCTTAGCTGGGACATCCTCCTACGAGCAGTACTTC. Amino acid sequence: CASSLAGTSSYEQYF.

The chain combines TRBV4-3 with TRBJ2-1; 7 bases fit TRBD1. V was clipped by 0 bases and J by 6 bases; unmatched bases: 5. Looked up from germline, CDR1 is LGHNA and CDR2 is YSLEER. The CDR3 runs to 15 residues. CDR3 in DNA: TGCGCCAGCAGCCAAGATCTGGGGGACAGCAATGAGCAGTTCTTC. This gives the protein CASSQDLGDSNEQFF.